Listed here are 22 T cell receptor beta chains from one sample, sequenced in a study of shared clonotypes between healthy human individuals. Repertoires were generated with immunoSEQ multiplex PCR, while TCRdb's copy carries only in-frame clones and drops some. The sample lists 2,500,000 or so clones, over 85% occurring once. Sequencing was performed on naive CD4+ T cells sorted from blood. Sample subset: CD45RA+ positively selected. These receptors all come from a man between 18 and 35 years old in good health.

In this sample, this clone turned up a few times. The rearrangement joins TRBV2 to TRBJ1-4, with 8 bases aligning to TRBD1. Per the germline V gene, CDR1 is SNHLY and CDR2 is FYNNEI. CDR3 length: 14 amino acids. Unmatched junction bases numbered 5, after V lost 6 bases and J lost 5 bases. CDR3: CASREQGGNEKLFF. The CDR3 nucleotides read TGTGCCAGCAGAGAACAGGGGGGGAATGAAAAACTGTTTTTT. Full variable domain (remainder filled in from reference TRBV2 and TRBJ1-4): EPEVTQTPSHQVTQMGQEVILRCVPISNHLYFYWYRQILGQKVEFLVSFYNNEISEKSEIFDDQFSVERPDGSNFTLKIRSTKLEDSAMYFCASREQGGNEKLFFGSGTQLSVL.

The CDR3 sequence is CASSSPGQGPFF. DNA for the CDR3: TGTGCCAGCAGTTCCCCGGGACAGGGTCCGTTCTTC. This rearrangement joins TRBV6-5 to TRBJ2-1; TRBD1 matches at 9 bases. Germline trimming cut 4 bases from V and 15 bases from J; bases unmatched to any gene: 7. The CDR3 totals 12 residues. Germline-derived CDR1 and CDR2 are MNHEY and SVGAGI.

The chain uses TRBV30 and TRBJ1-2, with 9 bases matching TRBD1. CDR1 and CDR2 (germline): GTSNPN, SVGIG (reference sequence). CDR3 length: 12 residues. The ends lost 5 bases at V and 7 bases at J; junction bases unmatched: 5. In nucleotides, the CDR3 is TGTGCCTGGCAGGACAGGGGATTTGGCTACACCTTC. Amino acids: CAWQDRGFGYTF. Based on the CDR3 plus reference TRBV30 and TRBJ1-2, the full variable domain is SQTIHQWPATLVQPVGSPLSLECTVEGTSNPNLYWYRQAAGRGLQLLFYSVGIGQISSEVPQNLSASRPQDRQFILSSKKLLLSDSGFYLCAWQDRGFGYTFGSGTRLTVV.

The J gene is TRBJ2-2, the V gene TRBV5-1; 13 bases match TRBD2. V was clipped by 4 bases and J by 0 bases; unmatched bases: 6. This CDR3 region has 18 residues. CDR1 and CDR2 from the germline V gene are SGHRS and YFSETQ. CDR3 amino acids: CASSPSTSGGPNTGELFF. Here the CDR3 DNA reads TGCGCCAGCAGCCCCTCGACTAGCGGGGGGCCGAACACCGGGGAGCTGTTTTTT.

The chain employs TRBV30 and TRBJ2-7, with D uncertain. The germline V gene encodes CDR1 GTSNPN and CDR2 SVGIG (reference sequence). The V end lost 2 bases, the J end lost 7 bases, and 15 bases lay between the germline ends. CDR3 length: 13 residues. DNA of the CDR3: TGTGCCTGGAGTACCAATAAGAGGCTAGAGCAGTACTTC. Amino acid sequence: CAWSTNKRLEQYF.

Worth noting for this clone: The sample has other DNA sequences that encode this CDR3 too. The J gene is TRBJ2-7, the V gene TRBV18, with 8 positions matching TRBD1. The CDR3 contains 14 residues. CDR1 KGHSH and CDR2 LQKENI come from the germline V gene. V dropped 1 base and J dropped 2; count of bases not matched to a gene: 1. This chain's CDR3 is CASSPRDRTYEQYF. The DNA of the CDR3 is TGTGCCAGCTCACCACGGGACAGGACCTACGAGCAGTACTTC.

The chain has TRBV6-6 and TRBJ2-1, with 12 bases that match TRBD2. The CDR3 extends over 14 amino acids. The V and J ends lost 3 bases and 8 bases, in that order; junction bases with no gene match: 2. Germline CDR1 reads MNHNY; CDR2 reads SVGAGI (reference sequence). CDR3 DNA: TGTGCCAGCAGTTATACTAGCGGGAGGCATGAGCAGTTCTTC. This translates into CASSYTSGRHEQFF.

CDR3 in amino acids: CASRTTASSYEQYF. The DNA of the CDR3 is TGTGCCAGTAGGACGACCGCTTCCTCCTACGAGCAGTACTTC. The rearrangement uses TRBV19 and TRBJ2-7; D gene uncertain. V was cut by 6 bases and J by 0 bases, with 12 bases left in between. The CDR3 length is 14 residues. CDR1 and CDR2 (germline): LNHDA, SQIVND (reference sequence).

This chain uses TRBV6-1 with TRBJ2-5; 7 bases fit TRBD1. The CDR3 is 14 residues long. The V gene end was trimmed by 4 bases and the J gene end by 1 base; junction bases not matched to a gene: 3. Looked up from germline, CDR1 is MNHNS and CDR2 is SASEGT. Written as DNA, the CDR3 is TGTGCCAGCAGTGCCAACAGGGGCCAAGAGACCCAGTACTTC. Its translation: CASSANRGQETQYF.

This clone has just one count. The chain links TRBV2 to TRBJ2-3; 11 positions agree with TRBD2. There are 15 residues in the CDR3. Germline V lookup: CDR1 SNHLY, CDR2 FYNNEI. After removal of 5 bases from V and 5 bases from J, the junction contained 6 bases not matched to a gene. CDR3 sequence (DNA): TGTGCCAGCAGTCCTACTAGCGGGAGTGTAGATACGCAGTATTTT. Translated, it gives CASSPTSGSVDTQYF.

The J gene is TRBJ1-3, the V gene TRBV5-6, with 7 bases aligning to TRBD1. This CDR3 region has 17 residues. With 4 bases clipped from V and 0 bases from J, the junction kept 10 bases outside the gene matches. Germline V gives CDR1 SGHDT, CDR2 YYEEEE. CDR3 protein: CASSVGTVSPSGNTIYF. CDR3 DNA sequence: TGTGCCAGCAGCGTGGGGACAGTGTCCCCCTCTGGAAACACCATATATTTT.

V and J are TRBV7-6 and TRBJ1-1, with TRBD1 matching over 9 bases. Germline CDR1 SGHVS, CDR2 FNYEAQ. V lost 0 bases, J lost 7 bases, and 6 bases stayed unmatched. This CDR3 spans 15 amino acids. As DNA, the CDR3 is TGTGCCAGCAGCTTAGCACAGGGGGCGGTGAGTGAAGCTTTCTTT. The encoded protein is CASSLAQGAVSEAFF.

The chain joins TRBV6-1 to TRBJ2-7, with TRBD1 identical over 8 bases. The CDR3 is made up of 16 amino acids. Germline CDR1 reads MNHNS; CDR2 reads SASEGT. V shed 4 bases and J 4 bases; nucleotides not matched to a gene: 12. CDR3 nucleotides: TGTGCCAGCAGTGCACAAACCCAGGGGGCATATTACGAGCAGTACTTC. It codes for CASSAQTQGAYYEQYF.

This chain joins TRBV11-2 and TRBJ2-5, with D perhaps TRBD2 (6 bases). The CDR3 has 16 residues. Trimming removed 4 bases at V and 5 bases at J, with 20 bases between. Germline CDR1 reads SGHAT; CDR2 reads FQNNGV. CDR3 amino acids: CASSSPGTGAMETQYF. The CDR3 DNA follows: TGTGCCAGCAGCTCTCCCGGGACGGGAGCCATGGAGACCCAGTACTTC. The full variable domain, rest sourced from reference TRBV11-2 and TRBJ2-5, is EAGVAQSPRYKIIEKRQSVAFWCNPISGHATLYWYQQILGQGPKLLIQFQNNGVVDDSQLPKDRFSAERLKGVDSTLKIQPAKLEDSAVYLCASSSPGTGAMETQYFGPGTRLLVL.

CDR3 amino acids: CASSHLGTLQSYEQYF. In nucleotides, the CDR3 is TGTGCCAGCAGCCACCTAGGGACACTTCAGTCCTACGAGCAGTACTTC. The chain uses TRBV5-5 and TRBJ2-7, with D perhaps matching TRBD1 (6 bases). This CDR3 has 16 amino acids. V was shortened by 4 bases and J by 1 base, with 18 bases between the two germline ends. Germline CDR1 reads SGHKS; CDR2 reads YYEKEE (reference sequence).

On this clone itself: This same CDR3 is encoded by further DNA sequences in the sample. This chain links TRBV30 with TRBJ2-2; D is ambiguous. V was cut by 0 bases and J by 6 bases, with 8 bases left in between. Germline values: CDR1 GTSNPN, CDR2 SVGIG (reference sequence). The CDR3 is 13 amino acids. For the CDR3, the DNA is TGTGCCTGGAGTGTGAGAAGGGCCGGGGAGCTGTTTTTT. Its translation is CAWSVRRAGELFF.

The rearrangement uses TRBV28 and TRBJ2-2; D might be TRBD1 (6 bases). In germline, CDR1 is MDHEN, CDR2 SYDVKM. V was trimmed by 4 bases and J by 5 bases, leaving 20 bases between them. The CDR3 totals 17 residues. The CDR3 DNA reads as TGTGCCAGCAGTTACTACTCTACTACTGGACAGACCGGGGAGCTGTTTTTT. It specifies CASSYYSTTGQTGELFF.

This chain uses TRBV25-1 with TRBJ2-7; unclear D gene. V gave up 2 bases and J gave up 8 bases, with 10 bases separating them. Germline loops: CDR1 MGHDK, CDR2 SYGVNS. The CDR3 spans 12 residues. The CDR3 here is CASSEPTRKQYF. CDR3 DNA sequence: TGTGCCAGCAGTGAACCTACGAGGAAGCAGTACTTC.

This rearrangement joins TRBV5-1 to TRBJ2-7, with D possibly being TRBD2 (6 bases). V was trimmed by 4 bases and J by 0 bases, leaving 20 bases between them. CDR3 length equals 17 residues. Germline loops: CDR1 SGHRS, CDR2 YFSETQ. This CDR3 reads CASSPAWDSISSYEQYF. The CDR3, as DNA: TGCGCCAGCAGCCCCGCTTGGGACTCTATAAGCTCCTACGAGCAGTACTTC.

The CDR3 coding sequence is TGTGCCAGTAGTATCGGACAGGGTGCGGAAAAACTGTTTTTT. Protein: CASSIGQGAEKLFF. The rearrangement joins TRBV19 to TRBJ1-4, with 8 positions matching TRBD1. Germline V gene data show CDR1 as LNHDA and CDR2 as SQIVND (reference sequence). The CDR3 loop spans 14 amino acids. The V gene end was trimmed by 3 bases and the J gene end by 8 bases; junction bases not matched to a gene: 5.

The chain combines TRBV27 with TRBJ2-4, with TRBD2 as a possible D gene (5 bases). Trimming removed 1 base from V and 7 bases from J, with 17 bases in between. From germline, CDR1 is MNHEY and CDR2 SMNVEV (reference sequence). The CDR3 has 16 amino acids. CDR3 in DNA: TGTGCCAGCAGTTTATACCCCTGGTTAACGGGGAACATTCAGTACTTC. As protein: CASSLYPWLTGNIQYF.

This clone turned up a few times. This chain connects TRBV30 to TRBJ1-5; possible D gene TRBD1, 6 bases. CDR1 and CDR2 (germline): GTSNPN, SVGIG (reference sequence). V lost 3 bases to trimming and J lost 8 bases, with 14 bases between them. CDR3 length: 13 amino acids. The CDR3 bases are TGTGCCTGGAGCGGGCAGGGGAAGGAGCCCCAGCATTTT. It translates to CAWSGQGKEPQHF.